This TCR beta chain was obtained from a study of blood T cell repertoires in COVID-19. Study overall: Some COVID-19 samples were acute and others convalescent; all came from the United States, Italy and Spain. Sources were T cells, B-cell-depleted T cells, or PBMCs; the material itself was cDNA or gDNA.

Germline assignment: CDR1 MNHEY and CDR2 SVGAGI. The CDR3 spans 13 residues. V lost 3 bases to trimming and J lost 5 bases, with 7 bases between them. Patients from Seattle were sampled longitudinally, starting during active infection. Original processing methods: Amplified reference gene primers provided the basis for estimating nucleated cell counts. Using immunoSEQ multiplex PCR, the repertoire was profiled, and TCRdb retains in-frame clones only, with some absent. The V and J calls and clone size come from that table; D and trimming were worked out from the DNA. This table holds roughly 100,000 clones, 80% to 90% found once.

Sequencing was done on a sample of peripheral blood. The receptor comes from a man aged 50-59 years with COVID-19, enrolled during active disease. The chain is built from TRBV6-5 and TRBJ2-2; D is perhaps TRBD1 (6 bases). The chain's CDR3 is CASSYRGTGELFF. Here the CDR3 DNA reads TGTGCCAGCAGTTATAGGGGGACCGGGGAGCTGTTTTTT.